In this sample, the clone carrying this TCR beta chain turned up many times. TCRdb ran MiXCR on the reads and lists one entry per CDR3 protein. The repertoire holds hundreds of thousands of distinct CDR3 sequences, with roughly 17% as singletons. The germline V and J ends were trimmed by 3 bases and 5 bases, with 11 bases remaining between them. Looked up from germline, CDR1 is SGHTA and CDR2 is FQGNSA. The CDR3 covers 14 residues. These data come from a study of T cell repertoires in cytomegalovirus infection. Study-level information: Both CMV infection and a matching HLA type were indicated by public TCR beta signatures.

The TCR comes from a human donor in good health (CMV status not recorded). Some clones in this sample may be carry-over from other donors' samples. The sample comprised PBMCs. This chain joins TRBV7-2 and TRBJ1-5; D is unresolved. The CDR3 DNA is TGTGCCAGCAGCTTTGGGCAGTATCATCAGCCCCAGCATTTT. Protein product: CASSFGQYHQPQHF.